The present T cell receptor (beta chain) was sequenced within a study of T cell repertoires in cytomegalovirus infection. On the study more broadly: Indications of both CMV infection and matching HLA type were provided by public TCR beta signatures. Study-wide points: Carriers of CMV and the relevant HLA type were discriminated by public TCR beta frequency. It was HLA-C-restricted CMV-specific TCR beta clonotypes that dominated the response ex vivo.

TCRdb re-called the reads with MiXCR, one entry per CDR3 protein. The repertoire has roughly 500,000 distinct CDR3 sequences, about 11% of them found once; the top ten carry 10%. With V trimmed by 4 bases and J by 14 bases, 5 bases remained unmatched. This CDR3 region has 12 residues. Per germline, CDR1 SGHAT and CDR2 FQNNGV. This clonotype was counted only a few times. Its matching antigen is unknown. The chain employs TRBV11-2 and TRBJ1-6, with 7 nucleotides matching TRBD1. The clonotype was recovered from a human donor in good health (CMV status not recorded). Some clones in this sample may be carry-over from other donors' samples. Sequencing was done on a sample of PBMCs. In DNA, the CDR3 is TGTGCCAGCAGCTCGACAGGGCGAGCCCTCCACTTT. Encoded protein: CASSSTGRALHF.